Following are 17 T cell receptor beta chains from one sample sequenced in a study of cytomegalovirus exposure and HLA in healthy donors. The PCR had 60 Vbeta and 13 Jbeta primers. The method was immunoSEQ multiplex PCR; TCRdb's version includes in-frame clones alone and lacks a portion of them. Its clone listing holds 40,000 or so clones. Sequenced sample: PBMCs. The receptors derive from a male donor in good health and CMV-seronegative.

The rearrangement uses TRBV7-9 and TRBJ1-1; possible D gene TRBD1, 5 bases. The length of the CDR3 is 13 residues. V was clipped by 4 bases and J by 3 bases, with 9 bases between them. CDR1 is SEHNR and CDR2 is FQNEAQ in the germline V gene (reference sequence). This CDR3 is CASSSDTYTEAFF. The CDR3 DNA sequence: TGTGCCAGCAGCTCGGACACCTACACTGAAGCTTTCTTT.

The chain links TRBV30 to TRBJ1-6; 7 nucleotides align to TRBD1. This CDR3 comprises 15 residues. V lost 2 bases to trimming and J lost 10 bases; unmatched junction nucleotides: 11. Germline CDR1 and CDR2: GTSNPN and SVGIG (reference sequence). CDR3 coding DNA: TGTGCCTGGAGTTTGGGGACAGTAAGGCAATCACCCCTCCACTTT. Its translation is CAWSLGTVRQSPLHF.

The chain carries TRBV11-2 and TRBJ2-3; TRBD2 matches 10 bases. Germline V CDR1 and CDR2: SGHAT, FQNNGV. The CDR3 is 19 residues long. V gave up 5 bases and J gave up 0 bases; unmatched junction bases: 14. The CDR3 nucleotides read TGTGCCAGCAGCCTTCTAGCGGGGGCGACACCTACTAGCACAGATACGCAGTATTTT. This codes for CASSLLAGATPTSTDTQYF.

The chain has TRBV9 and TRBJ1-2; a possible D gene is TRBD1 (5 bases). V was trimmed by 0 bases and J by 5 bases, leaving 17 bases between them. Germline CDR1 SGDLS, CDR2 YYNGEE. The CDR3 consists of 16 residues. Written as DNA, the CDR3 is TGTGCCAGCAGCGTAGCTTCGGGGGATGGGATTTATGGCTACACCTTC. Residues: CASSVASGDGIYGYTF.

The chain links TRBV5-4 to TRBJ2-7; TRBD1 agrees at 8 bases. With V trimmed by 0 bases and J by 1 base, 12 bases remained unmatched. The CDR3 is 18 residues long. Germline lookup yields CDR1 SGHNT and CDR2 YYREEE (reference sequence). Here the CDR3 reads CASSLVRGSRGLSYEQYF. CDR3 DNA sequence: TGTGCCAGCAGCTTGGTAAGAGGATCCAGGGGGCTATCCTACGAGCAGTACTTC.

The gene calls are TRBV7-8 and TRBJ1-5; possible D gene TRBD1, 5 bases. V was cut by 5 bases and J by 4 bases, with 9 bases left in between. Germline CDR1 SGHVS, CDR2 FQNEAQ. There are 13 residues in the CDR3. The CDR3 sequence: CASSRDSNQPQHF. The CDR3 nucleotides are TGTGCCAGCAGCCGTGACAGTAATCAGCCCCAGCATTTT.

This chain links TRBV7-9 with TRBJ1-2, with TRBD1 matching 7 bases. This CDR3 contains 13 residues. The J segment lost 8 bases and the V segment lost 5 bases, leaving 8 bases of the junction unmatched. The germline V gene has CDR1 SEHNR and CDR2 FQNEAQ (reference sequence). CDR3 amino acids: CASSPGQSKGYTF. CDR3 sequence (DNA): TGTGCCAGCAGCCCGGGACAGAGCAAGGGCTACACCTTC.

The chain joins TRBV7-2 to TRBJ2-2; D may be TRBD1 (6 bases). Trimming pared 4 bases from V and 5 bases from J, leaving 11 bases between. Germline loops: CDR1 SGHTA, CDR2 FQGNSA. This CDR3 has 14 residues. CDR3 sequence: CASSYGQLTGELFF. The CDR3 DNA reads TGTGCCAGCAGCTACGGACAGTTAACCGGGGAGCTGTTTTTT. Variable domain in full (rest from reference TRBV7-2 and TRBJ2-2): GAGVSQSPSNKVTEKGKDVELRCDPISGHTALYWYRQSLGQGLEFLIYFQGNSAPDKSGLPSDRFSAERTGGSVSTLTIQRTQQEDSAVYLCASSYGQLTGELFFGEGSRLTVL.

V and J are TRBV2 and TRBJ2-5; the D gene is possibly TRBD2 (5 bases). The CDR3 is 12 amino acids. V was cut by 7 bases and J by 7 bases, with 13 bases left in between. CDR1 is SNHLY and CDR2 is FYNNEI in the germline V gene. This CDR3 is CASNTGIGTQYF. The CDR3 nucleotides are TGTGCCAGCAACACGGGGATCGGGACCCAGTACTTC.

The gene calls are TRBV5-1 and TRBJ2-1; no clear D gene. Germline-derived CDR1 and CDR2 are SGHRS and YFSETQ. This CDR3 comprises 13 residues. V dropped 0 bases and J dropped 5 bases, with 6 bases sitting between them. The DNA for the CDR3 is TGCGCCAGCAGCTTGGCCCCCGACAATGAGCAGTTCTTC. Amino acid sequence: CASSLAPDNEQFF.

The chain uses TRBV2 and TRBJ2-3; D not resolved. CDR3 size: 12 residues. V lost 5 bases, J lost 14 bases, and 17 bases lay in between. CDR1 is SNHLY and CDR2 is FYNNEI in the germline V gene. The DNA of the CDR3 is TGTGCCAGCAGTACGAACCCCCAAACCAGGTATTTT. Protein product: CASSTNPQTRYF.

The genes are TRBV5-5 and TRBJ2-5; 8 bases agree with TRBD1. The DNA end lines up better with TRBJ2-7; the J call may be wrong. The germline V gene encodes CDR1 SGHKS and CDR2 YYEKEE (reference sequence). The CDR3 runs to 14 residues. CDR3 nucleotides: TGTGCCAGCAGCCTCCAGGGGGCACGGTACGAGCAGTACTTC. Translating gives CASSLQGARYEQYF.

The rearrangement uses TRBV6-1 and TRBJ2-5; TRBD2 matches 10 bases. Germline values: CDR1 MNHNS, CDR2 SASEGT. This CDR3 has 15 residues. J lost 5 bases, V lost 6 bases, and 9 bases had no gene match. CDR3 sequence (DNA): TGTGCCAGCAGGGCCCAGCGGGGGGGTTTGGAGACCCAGTACTTC. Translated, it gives CASRAQRGGLETQYF.

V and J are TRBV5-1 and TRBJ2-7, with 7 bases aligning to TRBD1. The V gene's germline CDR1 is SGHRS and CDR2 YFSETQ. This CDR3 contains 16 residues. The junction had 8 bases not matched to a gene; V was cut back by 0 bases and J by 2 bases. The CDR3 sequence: CASSLGPGQNAYEQYF. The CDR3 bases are TGCGCCAGCAGCTTGGGTCCGGGACAGAACGCCTACGAGCAGTACTTC. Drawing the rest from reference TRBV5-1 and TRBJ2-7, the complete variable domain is KAGVTQTPRYLIKTRGQQVTLSCSPISGHRSVSWYQQTPGQGLQFLFEYFSETQRNKGNFPGRFSGRQFSNSRSEMNVSTLELGDSALYLCASSLGPGQNAYEQYFGPGTRLTVT.

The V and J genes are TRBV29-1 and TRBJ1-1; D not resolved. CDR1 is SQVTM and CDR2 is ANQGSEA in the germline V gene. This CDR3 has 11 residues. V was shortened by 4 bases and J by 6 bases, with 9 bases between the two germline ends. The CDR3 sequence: CSVVRIAEAFF. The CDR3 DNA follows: TGCAGCGTTGTCCGAATAGCTGAAGCTTTCTTT.

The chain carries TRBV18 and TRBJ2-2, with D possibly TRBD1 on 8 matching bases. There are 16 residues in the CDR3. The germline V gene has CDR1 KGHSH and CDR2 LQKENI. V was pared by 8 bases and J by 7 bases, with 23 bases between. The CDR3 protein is CASSPLTTGGDGELFF. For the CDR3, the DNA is TGTGCCAGCAGCCCCCTCACCACAGGGGGGGACGGGGAGCTGTTTTTT.

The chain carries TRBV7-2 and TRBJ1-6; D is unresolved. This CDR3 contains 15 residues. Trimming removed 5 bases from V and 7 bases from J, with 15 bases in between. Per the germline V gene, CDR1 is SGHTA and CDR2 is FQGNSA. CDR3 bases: TGTGCCAGCAGCATACAGTCCTTTCCCAATTCACCCCTCCACTTT. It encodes CASSIQSFPNSPLHF.